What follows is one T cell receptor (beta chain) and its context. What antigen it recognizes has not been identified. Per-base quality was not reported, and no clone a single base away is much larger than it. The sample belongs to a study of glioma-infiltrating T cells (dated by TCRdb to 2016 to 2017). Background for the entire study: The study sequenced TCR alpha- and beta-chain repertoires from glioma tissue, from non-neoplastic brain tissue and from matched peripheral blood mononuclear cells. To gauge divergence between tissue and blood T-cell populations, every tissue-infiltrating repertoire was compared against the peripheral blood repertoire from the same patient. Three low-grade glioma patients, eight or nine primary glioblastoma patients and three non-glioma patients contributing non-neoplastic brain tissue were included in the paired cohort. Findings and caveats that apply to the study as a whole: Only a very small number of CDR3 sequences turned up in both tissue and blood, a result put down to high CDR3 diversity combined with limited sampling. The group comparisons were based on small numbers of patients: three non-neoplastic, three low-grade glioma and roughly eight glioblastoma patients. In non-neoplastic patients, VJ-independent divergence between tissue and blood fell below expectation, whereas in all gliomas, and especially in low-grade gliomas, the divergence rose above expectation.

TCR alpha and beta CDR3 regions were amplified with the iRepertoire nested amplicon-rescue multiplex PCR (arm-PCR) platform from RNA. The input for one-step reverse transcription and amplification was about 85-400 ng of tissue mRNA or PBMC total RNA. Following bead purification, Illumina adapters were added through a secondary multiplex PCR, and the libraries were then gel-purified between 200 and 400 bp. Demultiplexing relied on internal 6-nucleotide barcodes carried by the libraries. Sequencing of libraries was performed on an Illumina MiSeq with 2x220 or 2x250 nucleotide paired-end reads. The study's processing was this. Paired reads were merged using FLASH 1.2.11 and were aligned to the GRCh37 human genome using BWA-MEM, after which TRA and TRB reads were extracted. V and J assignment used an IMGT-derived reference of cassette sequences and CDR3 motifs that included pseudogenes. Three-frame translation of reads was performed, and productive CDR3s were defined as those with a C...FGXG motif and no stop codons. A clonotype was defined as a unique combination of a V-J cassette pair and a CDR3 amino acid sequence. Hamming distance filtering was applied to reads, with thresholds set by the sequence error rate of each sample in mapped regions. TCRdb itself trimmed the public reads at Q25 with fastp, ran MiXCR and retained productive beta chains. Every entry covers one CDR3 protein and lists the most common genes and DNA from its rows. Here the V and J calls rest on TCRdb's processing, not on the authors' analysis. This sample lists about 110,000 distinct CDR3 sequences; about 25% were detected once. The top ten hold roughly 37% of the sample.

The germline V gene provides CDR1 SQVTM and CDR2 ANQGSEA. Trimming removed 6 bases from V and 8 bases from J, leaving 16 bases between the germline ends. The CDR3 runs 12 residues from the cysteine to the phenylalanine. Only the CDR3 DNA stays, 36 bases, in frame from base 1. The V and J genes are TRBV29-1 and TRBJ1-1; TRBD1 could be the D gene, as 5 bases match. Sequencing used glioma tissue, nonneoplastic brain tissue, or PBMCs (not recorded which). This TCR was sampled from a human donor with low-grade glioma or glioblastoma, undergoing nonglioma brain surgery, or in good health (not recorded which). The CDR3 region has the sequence CSVEDVGGEAFF. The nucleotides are TGCAGCGTCGAGGACGTCGGGGGGGAAGCTTTCTTT.